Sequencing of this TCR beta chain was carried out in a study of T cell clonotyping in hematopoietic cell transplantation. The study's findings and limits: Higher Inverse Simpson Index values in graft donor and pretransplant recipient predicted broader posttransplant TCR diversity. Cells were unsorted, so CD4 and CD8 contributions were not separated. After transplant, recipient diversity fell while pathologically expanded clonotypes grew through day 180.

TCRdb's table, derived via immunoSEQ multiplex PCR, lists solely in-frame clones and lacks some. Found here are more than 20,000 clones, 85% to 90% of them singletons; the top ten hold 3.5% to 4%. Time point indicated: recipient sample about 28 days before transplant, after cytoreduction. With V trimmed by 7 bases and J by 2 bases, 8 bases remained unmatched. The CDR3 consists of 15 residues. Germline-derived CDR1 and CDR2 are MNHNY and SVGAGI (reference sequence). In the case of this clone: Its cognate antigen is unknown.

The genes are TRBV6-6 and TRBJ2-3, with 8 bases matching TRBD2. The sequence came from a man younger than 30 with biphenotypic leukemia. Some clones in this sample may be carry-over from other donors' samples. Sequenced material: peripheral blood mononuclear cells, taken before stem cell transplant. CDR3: CASINREGSTDTQYF. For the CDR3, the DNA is TGTGCCAGCATTAATCGGGAGGGATCCACAGATACGCAGTATTTT.